The source of this T cell receptor beta chain is a study of T-cell memory formation after mild COVID-19. Researchers used 5'RACE with constant-segment primers to make TCR alpha and TCR beta cDNA libraries that carry sample barcodes and UMIs. Using its own MiXCR run on the 5' RACE reads, TCRdb lists one record per CDR3 protein. The table has 250,000 to 300,000 distinct CDR3 sequences, roughly 15% seen once; the top ten hold 20% to 25%. Germline-derived CDR1 and CDR2 are MNHEY and SVGEGT. The CDR3 is made up of 16 amino acids. Trimming at V came to 6 bases and at J to 4 bases, leaving 8 bases not matched to a gene.

This TCR derives from a man between 18 and 35 years old who had mild COVID-19 (a few samples of this study predate the infection). Cell type and time point are not known. This chain links TRBV6-2 or TRBV6-3 with TRBJ2-2; 10 nucleotides line up with TRBD1. Sequencing was performed on PBMCs or a T cell subset sorted from them (not recorded which). CDR3 DNA: TGTGCCAGCAGGGTCCAGGGACAGGGGATCACCGGGGAGCTGTTTTTT. This encodes CASRVQGQGITGELFF.